At least ten counts were recorded for the clone carrying this TCR beta chain. What it recognizes is unknown. V shed 7 bases and J shed 1 base, with 8 bases lying between them. The CDR3 contains 12 residues. Per germline, CDR1 SGHRS and CDR2 YFSETQ. This entry is derived from a study of T cells after yellow fever vaccination. Study conclusions and caveats: Re-detected after boosting: most primary clones, around 96% of CD4 and roughly 90% of CD8.

TCRdb re-called the 5' RACE reads through MiXCR, storing one row per CDR3 protein. This table holds some 150,000 distinct CDR3 sequences, about a tenth found once. The sequencing used CD8+ T cells sorted from PBMCs, collected 45 days after the yellow fever booster vaccination. The sequence came from a young man who received the YFV17D yellow fever vaccine. The gene calls are TRBV5-1 and TRBJ2-5; D uncertain. The CDR3 spells CASRERQETQYF. DNA for the CDR3: TGCGCCAGCCGAGAGCGCCAAGAGACCCAGTACTTC.